These T cell receptor beta chains were read from a single sample in a study of blood T cell repertoires in COVID-19. Sequenced by immunoSEQ multiplex PCR; TCRdb stores in-frame clones only, minus some. The top ten hold 12% of the sample, which has about 120,000 clones, approximately 82% seen once. Sequencing was done on a sample of peripheral blood. All receptors come from a man in his 60s with acute or convalescent COVID-19. CDR3s include the opening cysteine and the closing phenylalanine or tryptophan. Fields, in order: V gene, D gene, J gene, clone size, CDR3 protein, CDR3 DNA. D genes are given only for firm matches. Size is omitted from some rows. Given values are once, few, many or a class for expanded clones.

>TRBV27|.|TRBJ2-7|once
CASSLSKDLAHEQYF
TGTGCCAGCAGTTTATCGAAGGATCTAGCCCACGAGCAGTACTTC
>TRBV6-4|.|TRBJ1-5|.
CASSDSSGGPGQPQHF
TGTGCCAGCAGTGACTCCTCGGGGGGGCCCGGTCAGCCCCAGCATTTT
>TRBV28|.|TRBJ2-7|few
CASSLLGGAYEQYF
TGTGCCAGCAGTTTATTAGGGGGGGCCTACGAGCAGTACTTC
>TRBV27|.|TRBJ2-7|few
CASRDGSSYEQYF
TGTGCCAGCCGGGACGGGAGCTCCTACGAGCAGTACTTC
>TRBV3-1/TRBV3-2|.|TRBJ2-5|.
CASSQANPPQYF
TGTGCCAGCAGCCAAGCAAATCCCCCCCAGTACTTC
>TRBV3-1/TRBV3-2|TRBD1|TRBJ1-2|once
CASSQVAGTGGNYGYTF
TGTGCCAGCAGCCAAGTCGCCGGGACAGGGGGAAACTATGGCTACACCTTC
>TRBV5-5|.|TRBJ1-2|.
CASSLEPVNYGYTF
TGTGCCAGCAGCTTGGAACCGGTTAACTATGGCTACACCTTC
>TRBV15|TRBD1|TRBJ1-2|.
CATSRGPQGDGYTF
TGTGCCACCAGCAGAGGACCTCAGGGGGATGGCTACACCTTC
>TRBV5-1|TRBD1|TRBJ1-3|.
CASSLMTGDSGNTIYF
TGCGCCAGCAGCTTGATGACAGGGGACTCTGGAAACACCATATATTTT
>TRBV2|TRBD1|TRBJ1-6|.
CASSAGTGVINSPLHF
TGTGCCAGCAGTGCCGGGACAGGGGTAATTAATTCACCCCTCCACTTT
>TRBV5-1|.|TRBJ2-1|.
CASSMLGTYGEQFF
TGCGCCAGCAGCATGCTAGGGACTTATGGTGAGCAGTTCTTC
>TRBV28|TRBD1|TRBJ1-2|.
CASKTMRQGGIRDYGYTF
TGTGCCAGCAAAACCATGAGGCAGGGGGGAATCCGGGACTATGGCTACACCTTC
>TRBV3-1/TRBV3-2|TRBD2|TRBJ2-3|.
CARQGGRVTDTQYF
TGTGCCAGACAGGGCGGGAGGGTGACAGATACGCAGTATTTT
>TRBV10-1|.|TRBJ1-2|.
CASSVARGYYGYTF
TGCGCCAGCAGTGTGGCAAGGGGATACTATGGCTACACCTTC
>TRBV10-1|TRBD2|TRBJ2-1|once
CASSESSGRAVNEQFF
TGCGCCAGCAGTGAGTCTAGCGGGAGGGCCGTGAATGAGCAGTTCTTC
>TRBV18|.|TRBJ2-7|.
CASSPDTYEQYF
TGTGCCAGCTCACCCGACACTTACGAGCAGTACTTC
>TRBV28|.|TRBJ2-2|.
CASKGGGGTGELFF
TGTGCCAGTAAAGGGGGAGGGGGCACCGGGGAGCTGTTTTTT
>TRBV29-1|.|TRBJ2-5|few
CSIPQGGFSQYF
TGCAGCATTCCCCAGGGTGGCTTCTCCCAGTACTTC
>TRBV5-1|TRBD1|TRBJ1-2|.
CASSIGQGLGYGYTF
TGCGCCAGCAGCATTGGACAGGGGCTCGGCTATGGCTACACCTTC
>TRBV5-1|TRBD1|TRBJ2-1|.
CASSLGPDRGMGNEQFF
TGCGCCAGCAGCTTGGGGCCCGACAGGGGAATGGGTAATGAGCAGTTCTTC
>TRBV7-2|.|TRBJ2-7|.
CASSLNPRGTYEQYF
TGTGCCAGCAGCCTAAACCCTCGGGGGACCTACGAGCAGTACTTC
>TRBV5-1|TRBD2|TRBJ2-2|.
CASSWGRTSGNTGELFF
TGCGCCAGCAGTTGGGGAAGGACTAGCGGGAACACCGGGGAGCTGTTTTTT
>TRBV7-2|.|TRBJ1-6|once
CASSQLTPPIATPLHF
TGTGCCAGCAGCCAACTGACACCGCCCATTGCGACACCCCTCCACTTT
>TRBV9|.|TRBJ1-2|.
CASSVPGVYGYTF
TGTGCCAGCAGCGTGCCAGGGGTCTATGGCTACACCTTC
>TRBV11-2|TRBD2|TRBJ2-7|.
CASSLEAGGSYEQYF
TGTGCCAGCAGCTTAGAGGCGGGAGGCTCCTACGAGCAGTACTTC
>TRBV6-5|.|TRBJ2-2|few
CASSLPGTGELFF
TGTGCCAGCAGCCTCCCCGGGACCGGGGAGCTGTTTTTT
>TRBV4-1|.|TRBJ1-2|.
CASSGGYGYTF
TGCGCCTCCTCCGGTGGCTATGGCTACACCTTC
>TRBV7-6|.|TRBJ1-1|.
CASSLGGGNTEAFF
TGTGCCAGCAGCTTAGGGGGAGGGAACACTGAAGCTTTCTTT
>TRBV5-7|.|TRBJ1-5|.
CASSFRDKDQPQHF
TGTGCCAGCAGCTTCAGGGATAAGGATCAGCCCCAGCATTTT
>TRBV28|.|TRBJ2-7|.
CASNLPEDRLEQYF
TGTGCCAGCAACCTCCCCGAGGACAGACTCGAGCAGTACTTC
>TRBV5-1|TRBD1|TRBJ2-7|.
CASSMGQGYEQYF
TGCGCCAGCAGCATGGGACAGGGCTACGAGCAGTACTTC
>TRBV7-9|.|TRBJ2-4|.
CASSLNGGAKNIQYF
TGTGCCAGCAGCTTAAACGGGGGAGCCAAAAACATTCAGTACTTC
>TRBV28|.|TRBJ1-2|.
CASRYLLGGGYTF
TGTGCCAGCAGATACCTCCTTGGGGGCGGCTACACCTTC
>TRBV28|TRBD2|TRBJ2-7|.
CASTPASGESSYEQYF
TGTGCCAGCACCCCGGCTAGCGGGGAGAGCTCCTACGAGCAGTACTTC
>TRBV5-1|TRBD1|TRBJ2-1|.
CASGPGQQYNEQFF
TGCGCCAGCGGACCGGGACAGCAGTACAATGAGCAGTTCTTC
>TRBV19|TRBD2|TRBJ2-5|.
CASSPSGNQETQYF
TGTGCCAGTAGTCCCAGCGGGAATCAAGAGACCCAGTACTTC
>TRBV7-3|TRBD2|TRBJ2-3|.
CASSLTRERADTQYF
TGTGCCAGCAGCTTAACGCGGGAGAGGGCAGATACGCAGTATTTT
>TRBV29-1|TRBD2|TRBJ2-1|.
CSVSPSGRGYNEQFF
TGCAGCGTTTCACCTAGCGGGAGAGGATACAATGAGCAGTTCTTC
>TRBV19|TRBD1|TRBJ2-5|.
CASSTDRGAETQYF
TGTGCCAGTAGTACTGACAGGGGGGCAGAGACCCAGTACTTC
>TRBV27|TRBD2|TRBJ2-7|.
CASSSIGGLGGEYF
TGTGCCAGCAGTTCTATTGGGGGTTTGGGGGGGGAGTACTTC
>TRBV27|.|TRBJ1-5|.
CASSLSRVGQPQHF
TGTGCCAGCAGTTTATCCAGGGTAGGTCAGCCCCAGCATTTT
>TRBV27|TRBD1|TRBJ1-1|.
CASIPHTGATEAFF
TGTGCCAGCATCCCCCATACAGGGGCCACTGAAGCTTTCTTT
>TRBV5-1|.|TRBJ2-1|.
CASSPDRNNEQFF
TGCGCCAGCAGCCCGGACAGAAACAATGAGCAGTTCTTC
>TRBV6-5|.|TRBJ1-5|.
CASSYSAPGNNQPQHF
TGTGCCAGCAGTTACTCGGCCCCAGGAAACAATCAGCCCCAGCATTTT
>TRBV5-4|.|TRBJ1-2|once
CASSPGEGAYGYTF
TGTGCCAGCAGCCCCGGAGAGGGCGCCTATGGCTACACCTTC
>TRBV19|TRBD2|TRBJ2-3|.
CASMDLSGTSGSGIDTQYF
TGTGCCAGTATGGATCTATCCGGGACTAGCGGGAGTGGAATAGATACGCAGTATTTT
>TRBV24-1|TRBD1|TRBJ2-1|.
CATSDPGQGAGEQFF
TGTGCCACCAGTGATCCGGGACAGGGGGCCGGGGAGCAGTTCTTC
>TRBV5-1|TRBD2|TRBJ2-7|.
CASSFGAGSSYEQYF
TGCGCCAGCAGCTTCGGAGCGGGGAGCTCCTACGAGCAGTACTTC
>TRBV4-1|TRBD1|TRBJ1-5|.
CASSQDGTGGGSQPQHF
TGCGCCAGCAGCCAAGATGGTACAGGGGGCGGGAGTCAGCCCCAGCATTTT
>TRBV28|TRBD1|TRBJ1-1|.
CASVGQENTEAFF
TGTGCCAGCGTGGGACAGGAGAACACTGAAGCTTTCTTT
>TRBV24-1|TRBD2|TRBJ2-1|.
CATSDFRYKRETRDEQFF
TGTGCCACCAGTGATTTCCGGTATAAGCGGGAGACCCGAGATGAGCAGTTCTTC
>TRBV5-1|.|TRBJ1-2|.
CASSPLSGLGSYTF
TGCGCCAGCAGCCCCCTATCAGGGTTAGGTAGCTACACCTTC
>TRBV3-1/TRBV3-2|TRBD2|TRBJ2-1|once
CASSQGAGTSGSGEQFF
TGTGCCAGCAGCCAAGGTGCGGGGACTAGCGGGAGTGGGGAGCAGTTCTTC
>TRBV6-2/TRBV6-3|TRBD2|TRBJ2-1|.
CASSQLAVTYNEQFF
TGTGCCAGCAGTCAACTAGCGGTCACCTACAATGAGCAGTTCTTC
>TRBV25-1|.|TRBJ2-2|.
CASTSNRGRGGELFF
TGTGCCAGCACCTCCAATCGAGGGAGAGGCGGGGAGCTGTTTTTT
>TRBV27|TRBD2|TRBJ2-1|.
CASSIRTSVDEQFF
TGTGCCAGCAGTATCCGGACTAGCGTGGATGAGCAGTTCTTC
>TRBV27|TRBD2|TRBJ2-5|.
CASSPGLATGGTQYF
TGTGCCAGCAGCCCCGGACTAGCGACCGGAGGGACCCAGTACTTC
>TRBV19|TRBD1|TRBJ1-2|.
CASTGGQGGGYTF
TGTGCCAGTACGGGCGGCCAGGGGGGCGGCTACACCTTC
>TRBV27|TRBD2|TRBJ2-1|once
CASSLSPPGLDLYNEQFF
TGTGCCAGCAGTTTATCCCCTCCGGGACTAGACCTGTACAATGAGCAGTTCTTC
>TRBV27|.|TRBJ2-1|.
CASSFSLSSYNEQFF
TGTGCCAGCAGTTTTTCTCTTTCTTCCTACAATGAGCAGTTCTTC